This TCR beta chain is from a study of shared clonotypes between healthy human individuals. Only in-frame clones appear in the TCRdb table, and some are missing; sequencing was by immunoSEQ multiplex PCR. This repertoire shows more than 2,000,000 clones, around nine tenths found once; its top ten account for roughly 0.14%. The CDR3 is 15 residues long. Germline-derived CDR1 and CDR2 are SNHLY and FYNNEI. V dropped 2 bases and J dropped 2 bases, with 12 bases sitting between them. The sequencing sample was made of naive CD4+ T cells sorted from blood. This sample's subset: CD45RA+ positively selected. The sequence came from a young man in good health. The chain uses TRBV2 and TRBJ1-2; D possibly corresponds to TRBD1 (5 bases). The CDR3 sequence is CASSELGGGNYGYTF. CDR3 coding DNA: TGTGCCAGCAGTGAACTCGGGGGGGGAAACTATGGCTACACCTTC.